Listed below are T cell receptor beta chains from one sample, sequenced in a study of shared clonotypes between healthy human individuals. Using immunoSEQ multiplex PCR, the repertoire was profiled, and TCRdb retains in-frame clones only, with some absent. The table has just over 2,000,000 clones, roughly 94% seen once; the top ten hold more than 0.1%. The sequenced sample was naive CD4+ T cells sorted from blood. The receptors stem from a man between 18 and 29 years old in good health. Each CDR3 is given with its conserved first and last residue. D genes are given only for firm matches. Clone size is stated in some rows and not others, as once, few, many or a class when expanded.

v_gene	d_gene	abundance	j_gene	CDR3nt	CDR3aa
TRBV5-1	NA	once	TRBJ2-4	TGCGCCAGCAGCTTGGGCGACACCGCTGACATTCAGTACTTC	CASSLGDTADIQYF
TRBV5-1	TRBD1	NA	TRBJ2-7	TGCGCCAGCAGCTTGGGACAGGGGGCTAGCTCCTACGAGCAGTACTTC	CASSLGQGASSYEQYF
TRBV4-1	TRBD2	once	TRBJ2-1	TGCGCCAGCAGCCACCCAATAGCGGGAGAGGGGTACAATGAGCAGTTCTTC	CASSHPIAGEGYNEQFF
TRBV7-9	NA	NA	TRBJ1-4	TGTGCCAGCAGCTTGCCCGGTCGTAATGAAAAACTGTTTTTT	CASSLPGRNEKLFF
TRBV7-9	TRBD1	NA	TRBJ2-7	TGTGCCAGCAGCCTAGGACAGGGTGGGGAGCAGTACTTC	CASSLGQGGEQYF
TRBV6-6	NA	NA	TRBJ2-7	TGTGCCAGCAGAGCCGGGACCACGAACGACGAGCAGTACTTC	CASRAGTTNDEQYF
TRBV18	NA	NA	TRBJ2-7	TGTGCCAGCTCAACAGGGAATCACTACGAGCAGTACTTC	CASSTGNHYEQYF
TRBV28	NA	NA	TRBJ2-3	TGTGCCAGCAGTTTTGCTAGCCTCGGCTCAGATACGCAGTATTTT	CASSFASLGSDTQYF
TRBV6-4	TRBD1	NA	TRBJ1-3	TGTGCCAGCGGCTCAGGGGGCGATAAAAGGAGAAGTGGAAACACCATATATTTT	CASGSGGDKRRSGNTIYF
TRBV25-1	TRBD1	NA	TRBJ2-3	TGTGCCAGCAGTGATTACAGGGGAAGCACAGATACGCAGTATTTT	CASSDYRGSTDTQYF
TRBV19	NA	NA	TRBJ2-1	TGTGCCAGTAGCAGGTTAGCGAGCTCCTACAATGAGCAGTTCTTC	CASSRLASSYNEQFF
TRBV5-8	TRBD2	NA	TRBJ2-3	TGTGCCAGCAGCTTAGGTCTAGCGGGAGTCGGCACAGATACGCAGTATTTT	CASSLGLAGVGTDTQYF
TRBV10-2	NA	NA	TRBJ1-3	TGCGCCAGCAGAGGGGACGTTAGCTCTGGAAACACCATATATTTT	CASRGDVSSGNTIYF